This is a list of T cell receptor beta chains from one sample in a study of technical replicates of blood from several donors. The repertoire was sequenced with immunoSEQ multiplex PCR; TCRdb's copy has only in-frame clones and lacks some. The sample shows 15,000 or so clones, about 85% of them seen only once. Input material: PBMCs. Source of these receptors: a human donor in good health. CDR3s include the opening cysteine and the closing phenylalanine or tryptophan. The D gene is left open where the match is weak. Only part of the rows carry a size: once, few, many, or a class if the clone is expanded.

clone_size: .; d_call: TRBD2; cdr3_length: 13; j_call: TRBJ2-1; v_call: TRBV29-1; cdr3_aa: CSAGGGSYNEQFF; cdr3_nt: TGCAGCGCGGGGGGAGGCTCCTACAATGAGCAGTTCTTC
clone_size: .; d_call: .; cdr3_length: 15; j_call: TRBJ1-1; v_call: TRBV7-8; cdr3_aa: CASSLGQGGRTEAFF; cdr3_nt: TGTGCCAGCAGCTTAGGGCAGGGAGGAAGAACTGAAGCTTTCTTT
clone_size: .; d_call: TRBD2; cdr3_length: 21; j_call: TRBJ2-2; v_call: TRBV5-1; cdr3_aa: CASSNGLGRASGKVNTGELFF; cdr3_nt: TGCGCCAGCAGCAATGGGTTGGGTCGTGCTAGCGGGAAGGTGAACACCGGGGAGCTGTTTTTT
clone_size: .; d_call: TRBD2; cdr3_length: 14; j_call: TRBJ2-7; v_call: TRBV28; cdr3_aa: CASTLGGSTHEQYF; cdr3_nt: TGTGCCAGCACCTTGGGCGGGAGTACCCACGAGCAGTACTTC
clone_size: .; d_call: TRBD2; cdr3_length: 15; j_call: TRBJ2-7; v_call: TRBV27; cdr3_aa: CASSLLTSGDYEQYF; cdr3_nt: TGTGCCAGCAGTTTGCTAACTAGCGGGGACTACGAGCAGTACTTC
clone_size: .; d_call: .; cdr3_length: 15; j_call: TRBJ2-7; v_call: TRBV6-5; cdr3_aa: CASSYSGGVSYEQYF; cdr3_nt: TGTGCCAGCAGTTACTCTGGCGGGGTCTCCTACGAGCAGTACTTC
clone_size: .; d_call: .; cdr3_length: 14; j_call: TRBJ2-5; v_call: TRBV11-2; cdr3_aa: CASSRRGTEETQYF; cdr3_nt: TGTGCCAGCAGCAGGCGCGGGACAGAAGAGACCCAGTACTTC
clone_size: .; d_call: TRBD1; cdr3_length: 13; j_call: TRBJ1-5; v_call: TRBV30; cdr3_aa: CAWSVTGGQPQHF; cdr3_nt: TGTGCCTGGAGTGTAACAGGGGGTCAGCCCCAGCATTTT
clone_size: .; d_call: .; cdr3_length: 16; j_call: TRBJ2-1; v_call: TRBV9; cdr3_aa: CASSVLARSSYNEQFF; cdr3_nt: TGTGCCAGCAGCGTTTTAGCGCGGAGCTCCTACAATGAGCAGTTCTTC
clone_size: .; d_call: TRBD1; cdr3_length: 16; j_call: TRBJ1-4; v_call: TRBV6-1; cdr3_aa: CASSEATGTGNEKLFF; cdr3_nt: TGTGCCAGCAGTGAGGCTACCGGGACAGGGAATGAAAAACTGTTTTTT
clone_size: .; d_call: TRBD2; cdr3_length: 19; j_call: TRBJ2-3; v_call: TRBV14; cdr3_aa: CASSQYIAGGPMSTDTQYF; cdr3_nt: TGTGCCAGCAGCCAGTATATAGCGGGAGGCCCTATGAGCACAGATACGCAGTATTTT
clone_size: .; d_call: TRBD1; cdr3_length: 14; j_call: TRBJ1-2; v_call: TRBV30; cdr3_aa: CAWSDGQGDYGYTF; cdr3_nt: TGTGCCTGGAGTGACGGACAGGGGGACTATGGCTACACCTTC
clone_size: .; d_call: TRBD2; cdr3_length: 16; j_call: TRBJ2-3; v_call: TRBV7-2; cdr3_aa: CASSLSGLAGRDTQYF; cdr3_nt: TGTGCCAGCAGCTTATCGGGACTAGCGGGACGAGATACGCAGTATTTT
clone_size: .; d_call: .; cdr3_length: 16; j_call: TRBJ2-4; v_call: TRBV9; cdr3_aa: CASSVEQWGVMGIQYF; cdr3_nt: TGTGCCAGCAGCGTAGAGCAGTGGGGGGTTATGGGCATTCAGTACTTC
clone_size: .; d_call: TRBD2; cdr3_length: 17; j_call: TRBJ2-3; v_call: TRBV18; cdr3_aa: CASSKPTSGYSTDTQYF; cdr3_nt: TGTGCCAGCTCAAAACCGACTAGCGGGTATAGCACAGATACGCAGTATTTT
clone_size: .; d_call: .; cdr3_length: 11; j_call: TRBJ1-1; v_call: TRBV29-1; cdr3_aa: CSVEWRGPAFF; cdr3_nt: TGCAGCGTTGAATGGCGGGGCCCAGCTTTCTTT
clone_size: .; d_call: TRBD1; cdr3_length: 19; j_call: TRBJ2-2; v_call: TRBV27; cdr3_aa: CASSPDRVRPRQGTGELFF; cdr3_nt: TGTGCCAGCAGTCCCGACCGCGTCCGACCAAGACAGGGCACCGGGGAGCTGTTTTTT
clone_size: .; d_call: TRBD2; cdr3_length: 15; j_call: TRBJ2-1; v_call: TRBV18; cdr3_aa: CASSRGLAAYNEQFF; cdr3_nt: TGTGCCAGCTCGCGAGGACTAGCGGCCTACAATGAGCAGTTCTTC
clone_size: .; d_call: TRBD2; cdr3_length: 15; j_call: TRBJ2-7; v_call: TRBV30; cdr3_aa: CAWRNPAGGAYEQYF; cdr3_nt: TGTGCCTGGAGAAATCCAGCGGGAGGAGCCTACGAGCAGTACTTC
clone_size: .; d_call: TRBD2; cdr3_length: 14; j_call: TRBJ2-2; v_call: TRBV5-1; cdr3_aa: CASRTSGNTGELFF; cdr3_nt: TGCGCCAGCAGGACTAGCGGGAACACCGGGGAGCTGTTTTTT
clone_size: .; d_call: .; cdr3_length: 14; j_call: TRBJ1-4; v_call: TRBV7-2; cdr3_aa: CASSQDSTNEKLFF; cdr3_nt: TGTGCCAGCAGCCAGGACTCAACTAATGAAAAACTGTTTTTT
clone_size: .; d_call: TRBD1; cdr3_length: 14; j_call: TRBJ1-2; v_call: TRBV27; cdr3_aa: CASSQGQGKCGYTF; cdr3_nt: TGTGCCAGCAGTCAGGGACAGGGTAAGTGTGGCTACACCTTC
clone_size: .; d_call: TRBD2; cdr3_length: 16; j_call: TRBJ2-3; v_call: TRBV2; cdr3_aa: CASSEGLAGTTDTQYF; cdr3_nt: TGTGCCAGCAGTGAAGGACTAGCGGGGACCACAGATACGCAGTATTTT
clone_size: .; d_call: TRBD2; cdr3_length: 16; j_call: TRBJ2-2; v_call: TRBV19; cdr3_aa: CASSDQGLAGAGELFF; cdr3_nt: TGTGCCAGTAGTGACCAGGGACTAGCGGGGGCCGGGGAGCTGTTTTTT
clone_size: .; d_call: .; cdr3_length: 15; j_call: TRBJ1-5; v_call: TRBV9; cdr3_aa: CASSVGGGLDQPQHF; cdr3_nt: TGTGCCAGCAGCGTAGGGGGGGGATTGGACCAGCCCCAGCATTTT
clone_size: .; d_call: TRBD2; cdr3_length: 14; j_call: TRBJ2-7; v_call: TRBV7-8; cdr3_aa: CASSETSGGYEQYF; cdr3_nt: TGTGCCAGCAGCGAGACTAGCGGGGGCTACGAGCAGTACTTC
clone_size: .; d_call: .; cdr3_length: 16; j_call: TRBJ1-2; v_call: TRBV5-1; cdr3_aa: CASRLSKGTIHYGYTF; cdr3_nt: TGCGCCAGCAGACTCAGTAAGGGGACTATCCACTATGGCTACACCTTC
clone_size: .; d_call: .; cdr3_length: 14; j_call: TRBJ2-7; v_call: TRBV11-2; cdr3_aa: CASSLAGGGYEQYF; cdr3_nt: TGTGCCAGCAGCCTTGCTGGGGGAGGCTACGAGCAGTACTTC
clone_size: few; d_call: .; cdr3_length: 12; j_call: TRBJ2-1; v_call: TRBV13; cdr3_aa: CASTRSYNEQFF; cdr3_nt: TGTGCCAGCACTCGGTCCTACAATGAGCAGTTCTTC
clone_size: once; d_call: .; cdr3_length: 12; j_call: TRBJ2-7; v_call: TRBV30; cdr3_aa: CAWSVSLYEQYF; cdr3_nt: TGTGCCTGGAGTGTGAGTTTGTACGAGCAGTACTTC
clone_size: .; d_call: TRBD2; cdr3_length: 19; j_call: TRBJ2-2; v_call: TRBV11-2; cdr3_aa: CASSLGLAGGRRRAGELFF; cdr3_nt: TGTGCCAGCAGCTTAGGGCTAGCGGGAGGCCGGAGAAGGGCCGGGGAGCTGTTTTTT
clone_size: .; d_call: .; cdr3_length: 15; j_call: TRBJ2-5; v_call: TRBV9; cdr3_aa: CASSALGGGQETQYF; cdr3_nt: TGTGCCAGCAGCGCACTAGGGGGAGGGCAAGAGACCCAGTACTTC
clone_size: .; d_call: TRBD1; cdr3_length: 13; j_call: TRBJ2-7; v_call: TRBV6-4; cdr3_aa: CASSQGDGYEQYF; cdr3_nt: TGTGCCAGCAGCCAGGGGGATGGCTACGAGCAGTACTTC
clone_size: once; d_call: .; cdr3_length: 14; j_call: TRBJ1-5; v_call: TRBV19; cdr3_aa: CASSRETGNQPQHF; cdr3_nt: TGTGCCAGTAGTAGAGAGACAGGTAATCAGCCCCAGCATTTT
clone_size: .; d_call: .; cdr3_length: 15; j_call: TRBJ2-7; v_call: TRBV7-2; cdr3_aa: CASSLSGGSSYEQYF; cdr3_nt: TGTGCCAGCAGCTTGTCAGGGGGGAGCTCCTACGAGCAGTACTTC
clone_size: .; d_call: TRBD2; cdr3_length: 17; j_call: TRBJ2-7; v_call: TRBV7-6; cdr3_aa: CASSLGGLASSSYEQYF; cdr3_nt: TGTGCCAGCAGCTTAGGGGGACTAGCCTCGAGCTCCTACGAGCAGTACTTC
clone_size: .; d_call: .; cdr3_length: 13; j_call: TRBJ2-1; v_call: TRBV2; cdr3_aa: CASILAKTNEQFF; cdr3_nt: TGTGCCAGCATCCTAGCGAAGACCAATGAGCAGTTCTTC
clone_size: .; d_call: .; cdr3_length: 14; j_call: TRBJ1-1; v_call: TRBV5-1; cdr3_aa: CASSFGGMNTEAFF; cdr3_nt: TGCGCCAGCAGCTTTGGAGGAATGAACACTGAAGCTTTCTTT
clone_size: .; d_call: .; cdr3_length: 13; j_call: TRBJ2-7; v_call: TRBV10-3; cdr3_aa: CAIRQQGGYEQYF; cdr3_nt: TGTGCCATCAGACAACAGGGTGGGTACGAGCAGTACTTC
clone_size: .; d_call: TRBD2; cdr3_length: 18; j_call: TRBJ2-1; v_call: TRBV4-1; cdr3_aa: CASSQNPPLAGEYNEQFF; cdr3_nt: TGCGCCAGCAGCCAAAACCCTCCCCTAGCGGGAGAGTACAATGAGCAGTTCTTC
clone_size: .; d_call: .; cdr3_length: 14; j_call: TRBJ1-2; v_call: TRBV11-2; cdr3_aa: CASSLDQGIHGYTF; cdr3_nt: TGTGCCAGCAGCTTAGATCAGGGGATCCATGGCTACACCTTC
clone_size: .; d_call: TRBD2; cdr3_length: 13; j_call: TRBJ2-1; v_call: TRBV13; cdr3_aa: CASSPREGEEQFF; cdr3_nt: TGTGCCAGCAGCCCCCGGGAGGGGGAGGAGCAGTTCTTC
clone_size: .; d_call: TRBD1; cdr3_length: 12; j_call: TRBJ2-7; v_call: TRBV6-6; cdr3_aa: CATRDRGAEQYF; cdr3_nt: TGTGCCACCCGGGACAGGGGCGCCGAGCAGTACTTC
clone_size: .; d_call: .; cdr3_length: 15; j_call: TRBJ1-4; v_call: TRBV5-4; cdr3_aa: CASSRAGVSNEKLFF; cdr3_nt: TGTGCCAGCAGCCGGGCGGGGGTCTCTAATGAAAAACTGTTTTTT
clone_size: .; d_call: .; cdr3_length: 15; j_call: TRBJ1-1; v_call: TRBV5-1; cdr3_aa: CASSQQGHANTEAFF; cdr3_nt: TGCGCCAGCAGCCAGCAAGGACACGCAAACACTGAAGCTTTCTTT
clone_size: .; d_call: .; cdr3_length: 13; j_call: TRBJ1-6; v_call: TRBV30; cdr3_aa: CAWSGNPDTSLHF; cdr3_nt: TGTGCCTGGAGTGGGAATCCCGACACCTCCCTCCACTTT
clone_size: .; d_call: TRBD1; cdr3_length: 14; j_call: TRBJ1-4; v_call: TRBV7-9; cdr3_aa: CASRPTTGSEKLFF; cdr3_nt: TGTGCCAGCAGACCCACGACAGGGTCTGAAAAACTGTTTTTT
clone_size: .; d_call: .; cdr3_length: 15; j_call: TRBJ1-5; v_call: TRBV28; cdr3_aa: CASSPGQPSWQPQHF; cdr3_nt: TGTGCCAGCAGTCCCGGACAGCCGAGCTGGCAGCCCCAGCATTTT
clone_size: .; d_call: TRBD2; cdr3_length: 14; j_call: TRBJ2-7; v_call: TRBV6-5; cdr3_aa: CASSLSGGSYEQYF; cdr3_nt: TGTGCCAGCAGTCTTAGCGGGGGCTCCTACGAGCAGTACTTC
clone_size: .; d_call: TRBD2; cdr3_length: 17; j_call: TRBJ2-2; v_call: TRBV7-6; cdr3_aa: CASSLETSGRNTGELFF; cdr3_nt: TGTGCCAGCAGCTTAGAGACTAGCGGGAGGAACACCGGGGAGCTGTTTTTT